The subject of this entry is one T cell receptor beta chain. Its specificity is unknown. Over several immunoSEQ plates, each subset's genomic DNA was distributed in even portions. On sorted subsets, replicate PCRs used 150 to 250 ng DNA, or tens of thousands of T cell genomes. The authors' processing: Filtering differed since immunoSEQ provided only junctions, with no quality scores. Only in-frame clones appear in the TCRdb table, and some are missing; sequencing was by immunoSEQ multiplex PCR. That table furnishes V, J and clone size, whereas the DNA furnished D and trimming. This table has around 560,000 clones, 90% to 95% appearing once. This record comes from a study of shared clonotypes between healthy human individuals. General study results and limits: It was the non-shared clonotypes that had lower generation probabilities than clonotypes shared by all four donors.

The naive CD8 fraction comprised CD45RO-negative cells positively selected for CCR7 and excluded terminally differentiated effector memory CD45RA+ cells. The source material was naive CD8+ T cells sorted from blood. The TCR sequence derives from a woman aged 25 to 39 in good health.

The CDR3 bases are TGTGCCAGCAGTTTAGGCGGGAGCAACTACAATGAGCAGTTCTTC. It is translated as CASSLGGSNYNEQFF. V usage is TRBV27 and J usage is TRBJ2-1, with 7 bases aligning to TRBD2. Looked up from germline, CDR1 is MNHEY and CDR2 is SMNVEV (reference sequence). The CDR3 has 15 amino acids. Losses at the gene ends were 2 bases for V and 3 bases for J; bases not matched to a gene: 4.